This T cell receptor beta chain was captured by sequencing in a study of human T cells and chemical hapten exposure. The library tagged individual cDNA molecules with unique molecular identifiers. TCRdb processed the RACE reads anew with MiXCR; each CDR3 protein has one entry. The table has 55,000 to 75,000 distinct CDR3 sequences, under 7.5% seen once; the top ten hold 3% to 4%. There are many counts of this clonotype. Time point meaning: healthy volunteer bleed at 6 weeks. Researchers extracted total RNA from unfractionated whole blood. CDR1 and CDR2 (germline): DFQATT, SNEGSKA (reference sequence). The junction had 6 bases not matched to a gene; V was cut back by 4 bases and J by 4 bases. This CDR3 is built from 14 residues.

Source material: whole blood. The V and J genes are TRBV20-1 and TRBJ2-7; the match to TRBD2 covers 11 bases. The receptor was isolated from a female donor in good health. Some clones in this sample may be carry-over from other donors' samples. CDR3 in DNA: TGCAGTGCTAAGGAGACTAGCGGGATATACGAGCAGTACTTC. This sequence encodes CSAKETSGIYEQYF.